This T cell receptor (beta chain) is drawn from a study of blood T cell repertoires in COVID-19. Study-level background: Samples of COVID-19 (acute and convalescent) were obtained from the United States, Italy and Spain. Nucleic acid was either cDNA or gDNA, and it came from T cells, B-cell-depleted T cells, or PBMCs.

The CDR3 extends over 15 amino acids. Germline values: CDR1 LGHDT, CDR2 YNNKEL (reference sequence). J gave up 1 base and V 4 bases, and 3 bases lay outside the gene matches. In the original processing: For nucleated cells, counts were estimated from reference gene primer amplification. Profiling relied on immunoSEQ multiplex PCR, and the TCRdb table lists in-frame clones only, not all of them. That table is the source of V, J and clone size, and D and trimming were worked out from the DNA. Counted here are around 200,000 clones, roughly 80% occurring once; the ten biggest clones make up 10%. Sequencing was carried out using peripheral blood. The sequence was collected from an elderly woman with acute or convalescent COVID-19. The chain recombines TRBV3-1 (or the pseudogene TRBV3-2) with TRBJ2-3; 9 bases are a match to TRBD2. CDR3 sequence: CASSPIAGGTDTQYF. The CDR3 coding sequence is TGTGCCAGCAGCCCCATAGCGGGAGGCACAGATACGCAGTATTTT.